Listed below are T cell receptor beta chains from one sample, sequenced in a study of OX40 agonist ivuxolimab in advanced cancers. TCRdb's copy holds only in-frame clones and misses some; the assay was immunoSEQ multiplex PCR. The table records some 81,000 clones, more than 75% of them present only once. The sequencing here drew on CD4+ or CD8+ T cells sorted from blood, taken in a trial of the OX40 agonist ivuxolimab. These receptors came from an adult with an advanced solid tumor such as melanoma, head and neck, liver or kidney cancer. Each CDR3 is given with its conserved first and last residue. The D gene is left open where the match is weak. Only part of the rows carry a size: once, few, many, or a class if the clone is expanded.

j_call d_call v_call clone_size cdr3_length cdr3_aa cdr3_nt
TRBJ1-2 NA TRBV20-1 few 11 CSPQNDYGYTF TGCAGCCCACAGAATGACTATGGCTACACCTTC
TRBJ2-5 TRBD1 TRBV2 NA 20 CASSPSPDRGIGAGQETQYF TGTGCCAGCAGCCCCAGCCCGGACAGGGGGATAGGGGCGGGGCAAGAGACCCAGTACTTC
TRBJ1-1 TRBD1 TRBV15 NA 14 CATSRTGSNTEAFF TGTGCCACCAGCAGGACAGGGTCGAACACTGAAGCTTTCTTT
TRBJ2-3 NA TRBV19 NA 14 CATRLEGPTDTQYF TGTGCCACGCGACTTGAGGGCCCCACAGATACGCAGTATTTT
TRBJ2-5 TRBD2 TRBV7-7 few 16 CASSLGSSGSVETQYF TGTGCCAGCAGCTTAGGGTCTAGCGGGAGTGTAGAGACCCAGTACTTC
TRBJ2-2 TRBD2 TRBV5-1 NA 17 CASSSTGTSVVTGELFF TGCGCCAGCAGCTCAACCGGGACTAGCGTCGTCACCGGGGAGCTGTTTTTT
TRBJ1-3 TRBD1 TRBV9 NA 16 CASSAPGQGAGNTIYF TGTGCCAGCAGCGCGCCGGGACAGGGGGCTGGAAACACCATATATTTT
TRBJ1-1 TRBD1 TRBV6-5 NA 15 CASSYRTGSPREAFF TGTGCCAGCAGTTACCGGACAGGGTCCCCCCGTGAAGCTTTCTTT
TRBJ1-1 NA TRBV7-9 NA 14 CASSSHQKNTEAFF TGTGCCAGCAGCTCCCACCAGAAGAACACTGAAGCTTTCTTT
TRBJ1-2 TRBD1 TRBV29-1 once 13 CSVADRLDYGYTF TGCAGCGTGGCGGACAGGCTTGACTATGGCTACACCTTC
TRBJ1-4 NA TRBV7-2 NA 17 CASSPTPPTGLNEKLFF TGTGCCAGCAGCCCTACACCACCCACAGGGCTTAATGAAAAACTGTTTTTT
TRBJ2-7 NA TRBV18 NA 13 CASSPTGTYEQYF TGTGCCAGCTCACCAACAGGGACCTACGAGCAGTACTTC
TRBJ2-3 NA TRBV2 NA 14 CASKMGRAKDTQYF TGTGCCAGCAAGATGGGCAGGGCTAAAGATACGCAGTATTTT
TRBJ2-2 TRBD1 TRBV5-1 NA 14 CAGRQGAKVGELFF TGCGCCGGCCGCCAGGGGGCGAAGGTCGGGGAGCTGTTTTTT
TRBJ2-1 TRBD2 TRBV10-3 NA 14 CAIRSGLAGDEQFF TGTGCCATCAGATCGGGACTAGCGGGAGATGAGCAGTTCTTC
TRBJ2-2 NA TRBV10-3 NA 15 CAITPGNGDTGELFF TGTGCCATCACCCCGGGGAACGGGGACACCGGGGAGCTGTTTTTT
TRBJ1-1 TRBD1 TRBV10-3 NA 14 CAISRDRENTEAFF TGTGCCATCAGCCGGGACAGGGAGAACACTGAAGCTTTCTTT
TRBJ2-5 TRBD1 TRBV28 NA 15 CASSMQGEWGETQYF TGTGCCAGCAGTATGCAGGGGGAGTGGGGGGAGACCCAGTACTTC
TRBJ1-4 NA TRBV9 NA 16 CASSETAGPTNEKLFF TGTGCCAGCAGCGAGACAGCCGGGCCCACTAATGAAAAACTGTTTTTT
TRBJ2-2 TRBD2 TRBV19 once 15 CASGTSEGNTGELFF TGTGCCAGCGGGACTAGCGAAGGGAACACCGGGGAGCTGTTTTTT
TRBJ1-1 NA TRBV11-2 few 13 CASSLHSQTEAFF TGTGCCAGCAGCTTACACTCGCAGACTGAAGCTTTCTTT
TRBJ2-7 TRBD2 TRBV9 NA 16 CASSPVSGASSYEQYF TGTGCCAGCAGTCCAGTCAGCGGGGCCAGCTCCTACGAGCAGTACTTC
TRBJ2-1 TRBD2 TRBV28 NA 19 CASSRAGGTSGPKGNEQFF TGTGCCAGCAGCCGTGCTGGAGGGACTAGCGGTCCTAAAGGGAATGAGCAGTTCTTC
TRBJ1-1 NA TRBV7-9 NA 16 CASSSDAPGRNTEAFF TGTGCCAGCAGCTCGGACGCCCCAGGCAGGAACACTGAAGCTTTCTTT